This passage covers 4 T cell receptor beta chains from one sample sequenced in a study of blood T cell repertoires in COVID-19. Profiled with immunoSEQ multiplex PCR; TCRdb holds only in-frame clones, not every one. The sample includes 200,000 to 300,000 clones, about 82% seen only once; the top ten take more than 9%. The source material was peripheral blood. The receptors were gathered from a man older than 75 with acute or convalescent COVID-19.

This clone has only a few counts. CDR3 nucleotide sequence: TGTGCCAGTTTCACTGCGGGGGGAATCAGCAATCAGCCCCAGCATTTT. This codes for CASFTAGGISNQPQHF. The gene calls are TRBV19 and TRBJ1-5; possibly TRBD1 for D (5 bases). CDR1 is LNHDA and CDR2 is SQIVND in the germline V gene (reference sequence). V was shortened by 8 bases and J by 1 base, with 18 bases between the two germline ends. The CDR3 length is 16 residues.

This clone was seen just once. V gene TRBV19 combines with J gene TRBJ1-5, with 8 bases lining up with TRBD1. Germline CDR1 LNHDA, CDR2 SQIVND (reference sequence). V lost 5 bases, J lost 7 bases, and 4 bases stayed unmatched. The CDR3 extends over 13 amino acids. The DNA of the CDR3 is TGTGCCAGTAGTGGGGACAGGAGGCAGCCCCAGCATTTT. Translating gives CASSGDRRQPQHF. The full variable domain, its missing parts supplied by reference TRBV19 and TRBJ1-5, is DGGITQSPKYLFRKEGQNVTLSCEQNLNHDAMYWYRQDPGQGLRLIYYSQIVNDFQKGDIAEGYSVSREKKESFPLTVTSAQKNPTAFYLCASSGDRRQPQHFGDGTRLSIL.

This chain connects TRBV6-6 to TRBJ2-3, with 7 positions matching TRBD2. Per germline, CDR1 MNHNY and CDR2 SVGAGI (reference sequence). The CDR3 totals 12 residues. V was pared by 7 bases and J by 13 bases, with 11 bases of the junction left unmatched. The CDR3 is CASTPGEGREYF. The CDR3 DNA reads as TGTGCCAGCACCCCCGGGGAGGGGAGAGAGTATTTT.

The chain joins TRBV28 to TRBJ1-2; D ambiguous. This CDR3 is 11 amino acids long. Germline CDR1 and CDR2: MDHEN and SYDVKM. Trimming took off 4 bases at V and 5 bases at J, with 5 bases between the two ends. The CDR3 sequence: CASSSGYGYTF. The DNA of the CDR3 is TGTGCCAGCAGTTCGGGTTATGGCTACACCTTC.